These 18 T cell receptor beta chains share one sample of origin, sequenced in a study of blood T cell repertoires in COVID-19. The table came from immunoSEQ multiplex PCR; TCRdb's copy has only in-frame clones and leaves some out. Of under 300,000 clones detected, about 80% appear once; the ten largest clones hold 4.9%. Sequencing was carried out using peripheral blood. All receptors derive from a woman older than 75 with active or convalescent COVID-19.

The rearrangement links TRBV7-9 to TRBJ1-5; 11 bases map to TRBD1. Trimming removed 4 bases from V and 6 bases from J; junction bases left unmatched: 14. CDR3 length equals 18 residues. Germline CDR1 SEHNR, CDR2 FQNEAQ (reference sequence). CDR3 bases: TGTGCCAGCAGCTCTTGGACAGGGGGCGCGTTAGTAGCTCAGCCCCAGCATTTT. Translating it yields CASSSWTGGALVAQPQHF.

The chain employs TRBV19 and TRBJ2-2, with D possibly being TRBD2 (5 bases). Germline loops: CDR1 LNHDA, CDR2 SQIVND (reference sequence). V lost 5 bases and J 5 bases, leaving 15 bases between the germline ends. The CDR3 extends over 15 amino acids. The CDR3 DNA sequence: TGTGCCAGTAGTTTAGGTGGGAGAGATACCGGGGAGCTGTTTTTT. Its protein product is CASSLGGRDTGELFF.

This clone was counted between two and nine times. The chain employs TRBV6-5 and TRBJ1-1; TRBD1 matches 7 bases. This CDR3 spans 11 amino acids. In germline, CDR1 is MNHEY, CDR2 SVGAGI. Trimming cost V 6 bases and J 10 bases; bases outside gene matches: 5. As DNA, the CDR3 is TGTGCCAGCAGCGCCACAGGGGTAGCTTTCTTT. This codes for CASSATGVAFF.

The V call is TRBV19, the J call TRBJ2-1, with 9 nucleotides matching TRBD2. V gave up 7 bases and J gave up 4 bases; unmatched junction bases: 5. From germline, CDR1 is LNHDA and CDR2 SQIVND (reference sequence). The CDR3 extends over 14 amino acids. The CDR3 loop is CASMSAGGYNEQFF. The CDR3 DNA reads TGTGCCAGTATGAGCGCGGGAGGGTACAATGAGCAGTTCTTC.

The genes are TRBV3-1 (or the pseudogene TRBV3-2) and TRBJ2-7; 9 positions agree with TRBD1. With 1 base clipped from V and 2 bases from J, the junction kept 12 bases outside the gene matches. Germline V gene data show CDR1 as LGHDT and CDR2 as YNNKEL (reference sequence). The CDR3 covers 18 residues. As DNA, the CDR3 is TGTGCCAGCAGCCAAGCCAGTTCCGCGACAGGGGGGCCCTACGAGCAGTACTTC. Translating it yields CASSQASSATGGPYEQYF.

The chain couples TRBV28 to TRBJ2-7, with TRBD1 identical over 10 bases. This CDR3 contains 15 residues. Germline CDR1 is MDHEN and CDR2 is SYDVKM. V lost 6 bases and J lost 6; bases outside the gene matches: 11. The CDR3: CASSLTGTGVGEQYF. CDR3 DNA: TGTGCCAGCAGCTTAACCGGGACAGGGGTGGGCGAGCAGTACTTC.

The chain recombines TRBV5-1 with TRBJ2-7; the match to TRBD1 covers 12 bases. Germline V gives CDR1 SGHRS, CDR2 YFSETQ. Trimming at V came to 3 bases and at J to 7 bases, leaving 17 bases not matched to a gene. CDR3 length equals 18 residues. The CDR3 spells CASSSSGTGGRLTQEQYF. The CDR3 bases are TGCGCCAGCAGCTCCTCCGGGACAGGGGGCCGGTTAACGCAGGAGCAGTACTTC.

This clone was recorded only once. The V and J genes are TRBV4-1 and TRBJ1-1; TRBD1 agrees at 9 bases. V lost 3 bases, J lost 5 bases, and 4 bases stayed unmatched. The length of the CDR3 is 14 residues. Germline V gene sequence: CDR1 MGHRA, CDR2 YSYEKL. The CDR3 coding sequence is TGCGCCAGCAGCCACAGGACAGGGGCTACTGAAGCTTTCTTT. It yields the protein CASSHRTGATEAFF.

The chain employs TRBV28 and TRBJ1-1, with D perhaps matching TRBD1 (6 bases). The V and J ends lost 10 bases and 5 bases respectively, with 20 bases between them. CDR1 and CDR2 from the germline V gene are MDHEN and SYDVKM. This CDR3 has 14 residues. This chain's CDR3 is CATTRRRGGTEAFF. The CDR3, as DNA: TGTGCCACCACCAGGCGCAGGGGTGGGACTGAAGCTTTCTTT.

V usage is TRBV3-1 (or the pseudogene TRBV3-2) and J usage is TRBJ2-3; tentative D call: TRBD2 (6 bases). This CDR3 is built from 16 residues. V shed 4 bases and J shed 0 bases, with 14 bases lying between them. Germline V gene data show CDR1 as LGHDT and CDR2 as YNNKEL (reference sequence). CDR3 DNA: TGTGCCAGCAGCCTACAGCGGGCGGCTAGCACAGATACGCAGTATTTT. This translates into CASSLQRAASTDTQYF.

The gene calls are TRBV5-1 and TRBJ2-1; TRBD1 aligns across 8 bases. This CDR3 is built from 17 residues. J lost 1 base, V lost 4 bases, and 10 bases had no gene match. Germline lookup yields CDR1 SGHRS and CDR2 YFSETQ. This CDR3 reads CASSIGQGLPSYNEQFF. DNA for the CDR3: TGCGCCAGCAGCATAGGACAGGGCTTACCTTCCTACAATGAGCAGTTCTTC.

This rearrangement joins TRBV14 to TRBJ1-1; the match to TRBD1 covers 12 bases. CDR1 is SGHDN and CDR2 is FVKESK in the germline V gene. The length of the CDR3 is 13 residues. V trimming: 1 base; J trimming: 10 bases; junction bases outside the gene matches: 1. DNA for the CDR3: TGTGCCAGCAGCCAAGCGGGACAGGGGGCAGCTTTCTTT. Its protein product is CASSQAGQGAAFF.

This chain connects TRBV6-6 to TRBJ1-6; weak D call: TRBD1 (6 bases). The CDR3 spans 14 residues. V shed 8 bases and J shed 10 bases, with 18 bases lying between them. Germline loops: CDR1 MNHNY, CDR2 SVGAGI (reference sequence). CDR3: CASPPGHEKSPLHF. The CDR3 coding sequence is TGTGCCAGCCCTCCGGGACACGAAAAGTCACCCCTCCACTTT.

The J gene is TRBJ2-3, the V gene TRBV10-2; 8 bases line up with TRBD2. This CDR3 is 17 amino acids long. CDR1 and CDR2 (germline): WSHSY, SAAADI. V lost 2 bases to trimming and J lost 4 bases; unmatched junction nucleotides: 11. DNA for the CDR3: TGCGCCAGCAGTGAGACCCCCAGCGGGGGCGGACCAGATACGCAGTATTTT. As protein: CASSETPSGGGPDTQYF.

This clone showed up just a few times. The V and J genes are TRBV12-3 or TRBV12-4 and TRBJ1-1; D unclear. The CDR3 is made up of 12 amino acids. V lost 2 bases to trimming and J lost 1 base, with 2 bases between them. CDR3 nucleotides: TGTGCCAGCAGTTTACAGAACACTGAAGCTTTCTTT. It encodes CASSLQNTEAFF.

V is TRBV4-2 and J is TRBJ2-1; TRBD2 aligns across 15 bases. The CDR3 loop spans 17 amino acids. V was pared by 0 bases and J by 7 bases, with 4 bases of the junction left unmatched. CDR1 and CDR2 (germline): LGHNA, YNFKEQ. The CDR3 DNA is TGTGCCAGCAGCCAAGAGCGGGGGACTAGCGGGGGGAATGAGCAGTTCTTC. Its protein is CASSQERGTSGGNEQFF.

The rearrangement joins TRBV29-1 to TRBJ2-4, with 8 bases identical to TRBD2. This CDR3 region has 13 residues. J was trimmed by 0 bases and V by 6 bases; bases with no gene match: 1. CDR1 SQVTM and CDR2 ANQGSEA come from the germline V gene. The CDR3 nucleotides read TGCAGCGTCGGGGGGGGAGCCAAAAACATTCAGTACTTC. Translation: CSVGGGAKNIQYF.

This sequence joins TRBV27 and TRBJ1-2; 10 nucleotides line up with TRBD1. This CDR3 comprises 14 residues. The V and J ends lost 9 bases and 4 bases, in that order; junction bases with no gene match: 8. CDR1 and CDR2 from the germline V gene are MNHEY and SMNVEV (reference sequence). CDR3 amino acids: CASTPGQGFYGYTF. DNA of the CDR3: TGTGCCAGTACCCCGGGACAGGGGTTCTATGGCTACACCTTC.